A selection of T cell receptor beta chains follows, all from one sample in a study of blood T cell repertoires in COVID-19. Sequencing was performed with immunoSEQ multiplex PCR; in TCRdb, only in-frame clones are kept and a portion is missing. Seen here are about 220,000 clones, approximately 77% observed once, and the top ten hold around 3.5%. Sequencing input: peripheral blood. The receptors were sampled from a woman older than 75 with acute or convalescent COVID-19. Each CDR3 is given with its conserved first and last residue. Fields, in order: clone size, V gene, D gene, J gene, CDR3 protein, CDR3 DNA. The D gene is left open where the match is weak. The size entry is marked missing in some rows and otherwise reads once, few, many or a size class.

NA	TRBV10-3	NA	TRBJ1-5	CAISGQVGNQPQHF	TGTGCCATCAGTGGACAGGTTGGCAATCAGCCCCAGCATTTT
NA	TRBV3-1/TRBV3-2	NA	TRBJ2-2	CASSQGRTGELFF	TGTGCCAGCAGCCAAGGCCGGACCGGGGAGCTGTTTTTT
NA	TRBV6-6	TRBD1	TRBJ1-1	CASRTGDMNTEAFF	TGTGCCAGCAGGACAGGGGATATGAACACTGAAGCTTTCTTT
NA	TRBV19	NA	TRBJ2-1	CASSSGGSSYNEQFF	TGTGCCAGTAGTTCTGGGGGCTCCTCCTACAATGAGCAGTTCTTC
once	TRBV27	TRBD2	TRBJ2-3	CASSPLAGVAADTQYF	TGTGCCAGCAGTCCACTAGCGGGGGTGGCGGCAGATACGCAGTATTTT
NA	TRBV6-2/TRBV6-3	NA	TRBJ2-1	CASSSDYSPGHEQFF	TGTGCCAGCAGTTCCGACTATTCCCCCGGCCATGAGCAGTTCTTC
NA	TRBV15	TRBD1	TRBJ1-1	CATSRGQGNTEAFF	TGTGCCACCAGCAGAGGACAGGGGAACACTGAAGCTTTCTTT
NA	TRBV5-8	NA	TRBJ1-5	CASSPAGNSNQPQHF	TGTGCCAGCAGCCCAGCAGGTAATAGCAATCAGCCCCAGCATTTT
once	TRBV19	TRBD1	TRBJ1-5	CASSIGGRQGGQPQHF	TGTGCCAGTAGTATAGGGGGCCGACAGGGTGGTCAGCCCCAGCATTTT
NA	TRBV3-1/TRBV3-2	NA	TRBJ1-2	CASSARTAGYGYTF	TGTGCCAGCAGCGCGCGAACTGCTGGCTATGGCTACACCTTC
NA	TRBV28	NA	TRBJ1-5	CASISAGANQPQHF	TGTGCCAGCATCTCGGCAGGGGCGAATCAGCCCCAGCATTTT
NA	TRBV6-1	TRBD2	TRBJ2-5	CASSELAGKVETQYF	TGTGCCAGCAGTGAACTAGCGGGGAAGGTAGAGACCCAGTACTTC
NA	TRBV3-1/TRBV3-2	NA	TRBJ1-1	CASSQVQNTEAFF	TGTGCCAGCAGCCAAGTCCAGAACACTGAAGCTTTCTTT
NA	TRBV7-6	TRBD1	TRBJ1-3	CASSLVGQVAFGNTIYF	TGTGCCAGCAGCTTAGTGGGACAGGTGGCTTTTGGAAACACCATATATTTT
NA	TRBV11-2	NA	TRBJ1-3	CASSFIRASSGNTIYF	TGTGCCAGCAGCTTTATCAGGGCCTCCTCTGGAAACACCATATATTTT
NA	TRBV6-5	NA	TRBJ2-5	CASSTPGGVQETQYF	TGTGCCAGCAGTACCCCCGGGGGTGTTCAAGAGACCCAGTACTTC
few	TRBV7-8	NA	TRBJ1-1	CASSLVWGQWTEAFF	TGTGCCAGCAGCTTAGTTTGGGGGCAGTGGACTGAAGCTTTCTTT
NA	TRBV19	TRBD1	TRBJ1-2	CASSTPRGQRSYGYTF	TGTGCCAGTAGTACCCCTCGGGGACAGCGTAGCTATGGCTACACCTTC
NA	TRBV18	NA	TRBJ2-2	CASSRGRSNTGELFF	TGTGCCAGCTCACGTGGGAGATCCAACACCGGGGAGCTGTTTTTT
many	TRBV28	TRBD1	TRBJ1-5	CASSPDRSPQPQHF	TGTGCCAGCAGTCCGGACAGGTCGCCGCAGCCCCAGCATTTT
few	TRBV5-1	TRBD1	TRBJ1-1	CASSLEGALSNTEAFF	TGCGCCAGCAGCTTGGAGGGGGCATTATCCAACACTGAAGCTTTCTTT
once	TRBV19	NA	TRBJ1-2	CASTPGASSGYTF	TGTGCCAGTACCCCAGGGGCCTCGAGTGGCTACACCTTC
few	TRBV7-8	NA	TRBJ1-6	CASSLTVSSYNSPLHF	TGTGCCAGCAGCTTGACAGTGAGCTCCTATAATTCACCCCTCCACTTT
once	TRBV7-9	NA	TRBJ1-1	CASSLTDMNTEAFF	TGTGCCAGCAGCTTGACGGACATGAACACTGAAGCTTTCTTT
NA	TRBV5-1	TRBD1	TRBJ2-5	CASSLRVNRGEETQYF	TGCGCCAGCAGCTTGCGGGTTAACAGGGGAGAAGAGACCCAGTACTTC
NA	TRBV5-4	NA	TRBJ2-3	CASSAGGRRSTDTQYF	TGTGCCAGCAGTGCAGGGGGGCGGAGGAGCACAGATACGCAGTATTTT
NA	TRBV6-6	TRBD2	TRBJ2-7	CASSPFRGTSGVGSYEQYF	TGTGCCAGCAGTCCCTTCAGGGGGACTAGCGGGGTCGGATCCTACGAGCAGTACTTC
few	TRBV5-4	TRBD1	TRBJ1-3	CASSLYRDRTSGNTIYF	TGTGCCAGCAGCTTGTACCGGGACAGAACCTCTGGAAACACCATATATTTT
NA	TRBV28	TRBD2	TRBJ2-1	CASSLTSGGRNEQFF	TGTGCCAGCAGTTTAACTAGCGGGGGTCGGAATGAGCAGTTCTTC
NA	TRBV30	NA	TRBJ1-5	CAWSVVSVARNQPQHF	TGTGCCTGGAGTGTCGTTTCGGTTGCCCGCAATCAGCCCCAGCATTTT